One sample yielded the 17 T cell receptor beta chains listed below, sequenced in a study of OX40 agonist ivuxolimab in advanced cancers. Produced via immunoSEQ multiplex PCR; TCRdb's table is partial and in-frame only. The sample has approximately 19,000 clones; around 80% are singletons. The material sequenced was CD4+ or CD8+ T cells sorted from blood, taken in a trial of the OX40 agonist ivuxolimab. The source is an adult with an advanced solid tumor such as melanoma, head and neck, liver or kidney cancer.

V usage is TRBV18 and J usage is TRBJ2-2; the D gene is possibly TRBD2 (6 bases). Germline assignment: CDR1 KGHSH and CDR2 LQKENI. The CDR3 length is 15 residues. Trimming left V 3 bases short and J 2 bases short, with 10 bases between. CDR3 amino acids: CASSPASANTGELFF. The CDR3 DNA is TGTGCCAGCTCACCCGCTAGCGCCAACACCGGGGAGCTGTTTTTT.

The V gene is TRBV9, the J gene TRBJ2-7; D is uncertain. With 0 bases removed from V and 3 bases from J, the gap between germline ends came to 10 bases. Germline lookup yields CDR1 SGDLS and CDR2 YYNGEE. The CDR3 loop spans 14 amino acids. CDR3 residues: CASSVGDRNYEQYF. In nucleotides, the CDR3 is TGTGCCAGCAGCGTAGGCGATCGAAACTACGAGCAGTACTTC.

This chain connects TRBV25-1 to TRBJ1-4; D not certain. CDR3 length: 13 amino acids. Trimming removed 6 bases at V and 8 bases at J, with 13 bases between. The germline V gene encodes CDR1 MGHDK and CDR2 SYGVNS. The DNA for the CDR3 is TGTGCCAGCAGAGACTGGGCCGAAGAAAAACTGTTTTTT. The encoded protein is CASRDWAEEKLFF.

The chain links TRBV28 to TRBJ2-6, with 15 bases aligning to TRBD2. V shed 8 bases and J 4 bases; nucleotides not matched to a gene: 9. The germline gives CDR1 MDHEN, CDR2 SYDVKM. This CDR3 has 18 residues. CDR3 region: CASSPGTSGGFGANVLTF. In nucleotides, the CDR3 is TGTGCCAGCTCCCCTGGGACTAGCGGGGGGTTCGGGGCCAACGTCCTGACTTTC.

The V call is TRBV30, the J call TRBJ2-2; D is perhaps TRBD1 or TRBD2 (5 bases each). The germline CDR1 and CDR2 sequences are GTSNPN and SVGIG (reference sequence). This CDR3 spans 14 amino acids. Trimming took 4 bases from V and 4 from J, leaving 13 bases between them. The CDR3 nucleotides are TGTGCCTGGATTCGGGGCGCGGGCACCGGGGAGCTGTTTTTT. Protein: CAWIRGAGTGELFF.

The chain links TRBV6-6 to TRBJ1-1; weak D call: TRBD1 (5 bases). The CDR3 length is 13 residues. V dropped 7 bases and J dropped 4 bases, with 13 bases sitting between them. The germline gives CDR1 MNHNY, CDR2 SVGAGI (reference sequence). CDR3 sequence (DNA): TGTGCCAGCAATCCCGGGGCGCCCACTGAAGCTTTCTTT. This encodes CASNPGAPTEAFF.

The chain employs TRBV1 and TRBJ2-5. TRBV1 represents a pseudogene. This CDR3 is built from 13 residues. Here the CDR3 DNA reads TGCACCAGCAGCCAAAATTGGAACGAGACCCAGTACTTC. The encoded protein is CTSSQNWNETQYF.

The V gene is TRBV28, the J gene TRBJ2-4, with unresolved D. The germline V gene has CDR1 MDHEN and CDR2 SYDVKM. The CDR3 runs to 12 residues. Trimming pared 3 bases from V and 9 bases from J, leaving 9 bases between. CDR3 amino acids: CASSFGRGIQYF. Here the CDR3 DNA reads TGTGCCAGCAGTTTTGGACGCGGCATTCAGTACTTC.

The chain recombines TRBV4-3 with TRBJ2-7, with D possibly TRBD1 on 5 matching bases. The length of the CDR3 is 14 residues. The germline CDR1 and CDR2 sequences are LGHNA and YSLEER. Trimming left V 1 base short and J 1 base short, with 8 bases between. The CDR3 sequence is CASSQGQLSYEQYF. The CDR3 DNA follows: TGCGCCAGCAGCCAAGGACAGTTGTCCTACGAGCAGTACTTC.

This clone appeared once. The genes are TRBV11-1 and TRBJ2-1; no clear D gene. This CDR3 is 13 amino acids long. The V end was cut by 0 bases, the J end by 6 bases, with 6 bases between. Germline loops: CDR1 SGHAT, CDR2 FQDESV (reference sequence). As DNA, the CDR3 is TGTGCCAGCAGCTTAGCGCTAAGCAATGAGCAGTTCTTC. This sequence encodes CASSLALSNEQFF. Full variable domain (remainder filled in from reference TRBV11-1 and TRBJ2-1): EAEVAQSPRYKITEKSQAVAFWCDPISGHATLYWYRQILGQGPELLVQFQDESVVDDSQLPKDRFSAERLKGVDSTLKIQPAELGDSAMYLCASSLALSNEQFFGPGTRLTVL.

The V gene is TRBV5-1, the J gene TRBJ2-4; TRBD2 matches at 11 bases. The ends lost 3 bases at V and 0 bases at J; junction bases unmatched: 8. The CDR3 extends over 18 amino acids. Germline assignment: CDR1 SGHRS and CDR2 YFSETQ. Here the CDR3 reads CASSYTGTSGLAKNIQYF. In DNA, the CDR3 is TGCGCCAGCAGCTACACCGGGACTAGCGGTTTAGCCAAAAACATTCAGTACTTC.

The rearrangement uses TRBV19 and TRBJ1-2; perhaps TRBD1 as D (6 bases). Deletions cut 8 bases from V and 2 bases from J, with 15 bases between. Looked up from germline, CDR1 is LNHDA and CDR2 is SQIVND (reference sequence). The CDR3 runs 14 residues. CDR3 sequence reads: CASYPNQGNYGYTF. CDR3 nucleotide sequence: TGTGCCAGTTACCCCAATCAGGGGAACTATGGCTACACCTTC.

The V gene is TRBV9, the J gene TRBJ1-3, with a weak D call TRBD1 (5 bases). Per germline, CDR1 SGDLS and CDR2 YYNGEE. V lost 1 base to trimming and J lost 3 bases, with 11 bases between them. The length of the CDR3 is 15 residues. The CDR3 sequence is CASSVQGGFGNTIYF. The CDR3 DNA reads as TGTGCCAGCAGCGTACAGGGAGGGTTTGGAAACACCATATATTTT.

The rearrangement joins TRBV6-5 to TRBJ2-7, with 9 bases identical to TRBD1. V dropped 6 bases and J dropped 2; count of bases not matched to a gene: 5. From germline, CDR1 is MNHEY and CDR2 SVGAGI. The CDR3 sequence is 14 residues long. The CDR3 region is CASRAGTGTYEQYF. CDR3 DNA sequence: TGTGCCAGCAGAGCCGGGACAGGGACCTACGAGCAGTACTTC.

The V gene is TRBV4-2, the J gene TRBJ2-3; TRBD2 is a possible D gene (6 bases). Germline assignment: CDR1 LGHNA and CDR2 YNFKEQ. V was clipped by 0 bases and J by 7 bases, with 17 bases between them. The CDR3 is 16 residues long. CDR3 amino acids: CASSQDSARESNTQYF. The CDR3 nucleotides are TGTGCCAGCAGCCAAGATTCAGCGCGGGAAAGTAATACGCAGTATTTT.

This clone was counted between two and nine times. J is TRBJ1-2 and V is TRBV11-2; no reliable D call. The CDR3 runs to 13 residues. CDR1 and CDR2 from the germline V gene are SGHAT and FQNNGV. V was clipped by 5 bases and J by 4 bases, with 11 bases between them. This chain's CDR3 is CASSPGIGYGYTF. The DNA of the CDR3 is TGTGCCAGCAGCCCGGGGATCGGCTATGGCTACACCTTC.

The count of this clone is one. The rearrangement links TRBV11-2 to TRBJ1-4; TRBD1 might be the D (6 bases). V was shortened by 1 base and J by 7 bases, with 10 bases between the two germline ends. Per germline, CDR1 SGHAT and CDR2 FQNNGV. This CDR3 spans 14 amino acids. In DNA form, the CDR3 reads TGTGCCAGCAGCTTAGTGTCAGGGGTTGAAAAACTGTTTTTT. Its protein is CASSLVSGVEKLFF.